This T cell receptor beta chain came from a study of T cells in women clearing cervical HPV infection. The study, taken as a whole, reports: Combining TCR richness with V gene abundances gave 0.65 to 0.85 AUC. CIN3+ cases had significantly higher TCR repertoire richness than controls, but evenness did not differ. It is unknown whether associations predate infection; no effector/memory or HPV-specific sorting.

Assay: immunoSEQ multiplex PCR; the TCRdb copy retains only in-frame clones and omits some. The sample has roughly 20,000 clones. All donors had a single incident cervical HPV16 infection, not prevalent. This CDR3 is built from 12 residues. Germline values: CDR1 GTSNPN, CDR2 SVGIG (reference sequence). V dropped 3 bases and J dropped 5; count of bases not matched to a gene: 3. Notes on this clone: What it binds is not known. The read gets to within 3 residues of the CDR3 end, and the germline J gene fills in the rest.

The material sequenced was blood buffy coat. This receptor was obtained from a woman aged 18 to 69 with a cervical HPV16 infection that either progressed to CIN3+ or cleared (not recorded which). The chain uses TRBV30 and TRBJ1-2; 7 nucleotides agree with TRBD1. The CDR3 loop reads CAWRRQGYGYTF. The covered CDR3 bases are TGTGCCTGGAGGCGACAGGGTTATGGC.